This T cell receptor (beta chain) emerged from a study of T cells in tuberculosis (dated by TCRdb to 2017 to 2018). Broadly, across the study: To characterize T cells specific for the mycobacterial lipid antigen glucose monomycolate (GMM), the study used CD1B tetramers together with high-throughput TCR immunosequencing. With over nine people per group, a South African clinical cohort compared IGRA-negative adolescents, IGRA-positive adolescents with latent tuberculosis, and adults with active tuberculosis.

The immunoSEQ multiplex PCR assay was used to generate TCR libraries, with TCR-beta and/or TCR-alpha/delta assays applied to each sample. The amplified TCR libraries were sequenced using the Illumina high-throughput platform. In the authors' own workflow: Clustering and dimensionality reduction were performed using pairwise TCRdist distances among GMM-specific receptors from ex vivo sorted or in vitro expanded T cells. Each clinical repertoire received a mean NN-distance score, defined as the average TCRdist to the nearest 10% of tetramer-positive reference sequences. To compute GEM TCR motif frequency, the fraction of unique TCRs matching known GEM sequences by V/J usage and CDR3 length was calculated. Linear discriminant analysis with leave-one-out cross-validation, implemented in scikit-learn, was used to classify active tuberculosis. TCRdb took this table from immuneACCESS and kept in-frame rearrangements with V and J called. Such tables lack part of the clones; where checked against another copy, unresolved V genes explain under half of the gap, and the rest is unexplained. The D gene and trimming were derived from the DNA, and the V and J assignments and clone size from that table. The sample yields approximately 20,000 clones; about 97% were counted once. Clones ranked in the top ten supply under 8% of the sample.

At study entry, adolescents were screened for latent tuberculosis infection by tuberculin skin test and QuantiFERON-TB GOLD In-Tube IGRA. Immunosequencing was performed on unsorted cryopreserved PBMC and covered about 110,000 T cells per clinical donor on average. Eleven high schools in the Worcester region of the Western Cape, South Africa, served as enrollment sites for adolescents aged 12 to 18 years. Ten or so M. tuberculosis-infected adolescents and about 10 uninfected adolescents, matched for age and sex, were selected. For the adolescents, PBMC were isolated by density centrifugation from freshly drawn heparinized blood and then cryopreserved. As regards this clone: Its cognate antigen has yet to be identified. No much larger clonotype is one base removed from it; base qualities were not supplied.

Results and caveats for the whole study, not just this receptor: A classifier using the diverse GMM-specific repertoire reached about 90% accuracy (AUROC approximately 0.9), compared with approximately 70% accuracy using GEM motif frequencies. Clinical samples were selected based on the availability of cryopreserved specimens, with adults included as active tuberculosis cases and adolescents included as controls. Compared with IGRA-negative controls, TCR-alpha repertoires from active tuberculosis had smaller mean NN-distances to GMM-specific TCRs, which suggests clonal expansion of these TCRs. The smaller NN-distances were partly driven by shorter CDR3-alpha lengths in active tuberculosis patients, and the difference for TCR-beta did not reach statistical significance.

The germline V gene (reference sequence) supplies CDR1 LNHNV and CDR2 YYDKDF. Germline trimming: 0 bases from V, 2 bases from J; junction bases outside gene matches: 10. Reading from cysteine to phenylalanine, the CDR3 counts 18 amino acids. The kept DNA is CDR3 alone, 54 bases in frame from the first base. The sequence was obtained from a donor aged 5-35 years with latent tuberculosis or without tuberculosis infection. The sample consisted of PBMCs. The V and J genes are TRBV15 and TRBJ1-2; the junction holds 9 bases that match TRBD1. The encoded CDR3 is CATSRDFGGQGGNYGYTF. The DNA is TGTGCCACCAGCAGAGATTTTGGGGGACAGGGCGGGAACTATGGCTACACCTTC.